Each of the 26 T cell receptor beta chains below was sequenced from the same sample in a study of blood T cell repertoires in COVID-19. Measured with immunoSEQ multiplex PCR; TCRdb has only the in-frame clones, and not every one. The sample shows some 290,000 clones, approximately 87% of them seen only once. Sequences were obtained from peripheral blood. The source of these receptors is a young woman with COVID-19, enrolled during active disease.

This rearrangement joins TRBV19 to TRBJ1-1; D ambiguous. Trimming took 0 bases from V and 0 from J, leaving 14 bases between them. CDR3 length: 17 residues. CDR1 is LNHDA, CDR2 SQIVND, per germline (reference sequence). CDR3 sequence reads: CASSIDRQFLMNTEAFF. CDR3 DNA sequence: TGTGCCAGTAGTATAGATCGCCAGTTCCTCATGAACACTGAAGCTTTCTTT.

The CDR3: CASSFGNRGSEAFF. CDR3 coding DNA: TGTGCCAGCAGCTTTGGAAACAGGGGCTCTGAAGCTTTCTTT. This chain uses TRBV5-8 with TRBJ1-1; 7 bases align to TRBD1. Germline-derived CDR1 and CDR2 are SGHTS and YDEGEE. The CDR3 totals 14 residues. The trim removed 2 bases at V and 6 bases at J, leaving 7 bases unmatched.

Only one count was recorded for this clone. The chain carries TRBV19 and TRBJ2-1; possibly TRBD2 for D (6 bases). V lost 2 bases, J lost 9 bases, and 8 bases lay in between. Germline CDR1 is LNHDA and CDR2 is SQIVND (reference sequence). The CDR3 extends over 12 amino acids. CDR3 region: CASSILGGEQFF. The CDR3 DNA is TGTGCCAGTAGTATATTGGGGGGTGAGCAGTTCTTC. The full variable domain, with the rest looked up from reference TRBV19 and TRBJ2-1, is DGGITQSPKYLFRKEGQNVTLSCEQNLNHDAMYWYRQDPGQGLRLIYYSQIVNDFQKGDIAEGYSVSREKKESFPLTVTSAQKNPTAFYLCASSILGGEQFFGPGTRLTVL.

The chain links TRBV7-9 to TRBJ1-2, with no clear D. Looked up from germline, CDR1 is SEHNR and CDR2 is FQNEAQ (reference sequence). The length of the CDR3 is 13 residues. V was shortened by 3 bases and J by 3 bases, with 8 bases between the two germline ends. DNA of the CDR3: TGTGCCAGCAGCTTGTCGGGATACTATGGCTACACCTTC. Translated: CASSLSGYYGYTF.

This clone was picked up one time. The chain links TRBV7-9 to TRBJ2-2; possibly TRBD1 for D (6 bases). This CDR3 has 14 residues. Germline assignment: CDR1 SEHNR and CDR2 FQNEAQ (reference sequence). Trimming pared 5 bases from V and 4 bases from J, leaving 11 bases between. The CDR3 DNA reads as TGTGCCAGCAGCCCTACAGGGATCACCGGGGAGCTGTTTTTT. It yields the protein CASSPTGITGELFF.

This sequence joins TRBV19 and TRBJ2-3, with 8 bases that match TRBD2. J lost 4 bases, V lost 7 bases, and 7 bases had no gene match. The CDR3 is made up of 14 amino acids. Germline loops: CDR1 LNHDA, CDR2 SQIVND (reference sequence). CDR3 region: CASNAAGVPDTQYF. In nucleotides, the CDR3 is TGTGCCAGTAACGCAGCGGGAGTGCCAGATACGCAGTATTTT.

The chain carries TRBV28 and TRBJ1-1; the D is unclear. The V gene's germline CDR1 is MDHEN and CDR2 SYDVKM. The CDR3 sequence is 14 residues long. Trimming took off 2 bases at V and 1 base at J, with 8 bases between the two ends. Written as DNA, the CDR3 is TGTGCCAGCAGTTTAATTCCTAGGAACACTGAAGCTTTCTTT. Amino acid sequence: CASSLIPRNTEAFF.

This chain joins TRBV5-5 and TRBJ2-7, with D possibly matching TRBD2 (5 bases). CDR3 length equals 15 residues. From germline, CDR1 is SGHKS and CDR2 YYEKEE (reference sequence). Trimming took 4 bases from V and 4 from J, leaving 18 bases between them. The CDR3 loop is CASSLQPQEAYEQYF. The DNA for the CDR3 is TGTGCCAGCAGCCTCCAGCCCCAGGAGGCGTACGAGCAGTACTTC.

This chain links TRBV28 with TRBJ1-6, with TRBD1 matching 11 bases. The CDR3 loop spans 15 amino acids. CDR1 and CDR2 from the germline V gene are MDHEN and SYDVKM. V gave up 5 bases and J gave up 9 bases; unmatched junction bases: 6. The CDR3 is CASSSRDRGGSPLHF. The CDR3 DNA sequence: TGTGCCAGCAGTAGCCGGGACAGGGGGGGTTCACCCCTCCACTTT.

V is TRBV28 and J is TRBJ1-2, with D tentatively TRBD1 (6 bases). Germline-derived CDR1 and CDR2 are MDHEN and SYDVKM. The germline V and J ends were trimmed by 10 bases and 2 bases, with 17 bases remaining between them. The CDR3 has 14 residues. Written as DNA, the CDR3 is TGTGCCATCAAATCGGGTGGGGGCAACTATGGCTACACCTTC. Translation: CAIKSGGGNYGYTF.

This chain uses TRBV4-2 with TRBJ2-5; 7 nucleotides match TRBD1. In germline, CDR1 is LGHNA, CDR2 YNFKEQ. The V segment lost 4 bases and the J segment 1 base; nucleotides outside the gene matches: 3. This CDR3 is built from 14 residues. CDR3 sequence (DNA): TGTGCCAGCAGCCTCCGGGACAGCCAAGAGACCCAGTACTTC. Translated: CASSLRDSQETQYF.

This clone was recorded only once. V and J are TRBV11-3 and TRBJ2-4; 9 bases fit TRBD1. Trimming took 3 bases from V and 4 from J; bases not matched to a gene: 1. The CDR3 consists of 14 residues. Germline values: CDR1 SGHNT, CDR2 YENEEA. DNA for the CDR3: TGTGCCAGCAGCTTGGGGACAGGGAAAAACATTCAGTACTTC. This encodes CASSLGTGKNIQYF.

This chain connects TRBV12-3 or TRBV12-4 to TRBJ1-2; D is ambiguous. CDR3 length equals 12 residues. Trimming cost V 3 bases and J 5 bases, with 7 bases left between them. The CDR3 DNA reads as TGTGCCAGCAGTTTGTACATTTATGGCTACACCTTC. It codes for CASSLYIYGYTF.

This rearrangement joins TRBV11-2 to TRBJ1-1; no definite D call. With 5 bases removed from V and 9 bases from J, the gap between germline ends came to 13 bases. CDR1 and CDR2 (germline): SGHAT, FQNNGV. This CDR3 comprises 12 residues. DNA of the CDR3: TGTGCCAGCAGCCACGAGCAGGTCCAAGCTTTCTTT. This sequence encodes CASSHEQVQAFF.

In its sample, this clone was seen a few times. V is TRBV7-8 and J is TRBJ1-3; weak D call: TRBD1 (6 bases). Germline assignment: CDR1 SGHVS and CDR2 FQNEAQ. This CDR3 has 16 amino acids. The V end was cut by 5 bases, the J end by 0 bases, with 14 bases between. CDR3 sequence (DNA): TGTGCCAGCAGCATCGCAACAGGGTTCTCTGGAAACACCATATATTTT. Its protein product is CASSIATGFSGNTIYF.

The chain links TRBV7-8 to TRBJ2-1; TRBD2 matches at 12 bases. The germline gives CDR1 SGHVS, CDR2 FQNEAQ. The CDR3 spans 17 residues. V shed 2 bases, J shed 4 bases, and the junction held 6 bases outside the gene matches. CDR3 in DNA: TGTGCCAGCAGCTTATCCGGGACTAGCGGGCATTACAATGAGCAGTTCTTC. Amino acid sequence: CASSLSGTSGHYNEQFF.

The J gene is TRBJ1-5, the V gene TRBV21-1. TRBV21-1 is deemed a pseudogene. The CDR3 length is 16 residues. The CDR3 coding sequence is TGTGCCAGCAGCAAAAGACGTCCGGGGGGCAATCAGCCCCAGCATTTT. It specifies CASSKRRPGGNQPQHF.

The DNA of the CDR3 is TGTGCCAGCAGCCCTGACAGGGGTACTAACTATGGCTACACCTTC. It specifies CASSPDRGTNYGYTF. The J gene is TRBJ1-2, the V gene TRBV7-2; 8 bases align to TRBD1. This CDR3 contains 15 residues. The V segment lost 5 bases and the J segment 0 bases; nucleotides outside the gene matches: 5. Germline V gives CDR1 SGHTA, CDR2 FQGNSA.

A few counts support this clone. V usage is TRBV11-2 and J usage is TRBJ1-2; D is unresolved. Germline assignment: CDR1 SGHAT and CDR2 FQNNGV. The CDR3 spans 15 residues. Trimming took 6 bases from V and 3 from J, leaving 17 bases between them. The CDR3 spells CASSYTQDYHYGYTF. CDR3 coding DNA: TGTGCCAGCAGTTATACTCAGGATTACCACTATGGCTACACCTTC.

The chain combines TRBV29-1 with TRBJ2-7; tentative D call: TRBD1 (6 bases). Trimming stripped 3 bases from V and 5 bases from J, with 14 bases between. In germline, CDR1 is SQVTM, CDR2 ANQGSEA. The CDR3 has 13 residues. In nucleotides, the CDR3 is TGCAGCGTTGATAGGGGGAGAGGCGACGAGCAGTACTTC. Amino acids: CSVDRGRGDEQYF.

The gene calls are TRBV19 and TRBJ1-3, with 10 bases identical to TRBD1. This CDR3 is 15 amino acids long. The V and J ends lost 5 bases and 1 base, in that order; junction bases with no gene match: 2. The germline V gene encodes CDR1 LNHDA and CDR2 SQIVND (reference sequence). DNA for the CDR3: TGTGCCAGTAGTGGACAGGGGGGGTCTGGAAACACCATATATTTT. Residues: CASSGQGGSGNTIYF.

The V and J genes are TRBV5-4 and TRBJ1-5; weak D call: TRBD1 (5 bases). Germline-derived CDR1 and CDR2 are SGHNT and YYREEE (reference sequence). The CDR3 sequence is 13 residues long. With 4 bases removed from V and 3 bases from J, the gap between germline ends came to 8 bases. This CDR3 reads CASSQGSNQPQHF. The DNA of the CDR3 is TGTGCCAGCAGCCAGGGATCCAATCAGCCCCAGCATTTT.

The rearrangement links TRBV19 to TRBJ2-5; perhaps TRBD2 as D (5 bases). V dropped 6 bases and J dropped 5 bases, with 13 bases sitting between them. This CDR3 comprises 13 residues. Germline assignment: CDR1 LNHDA and CDR2 SQIVND (reference sequence). In nucleotides, the CDR3 is TGTGCCAGTAGGTTATCGCCGGGGGAGACCCAGTACTTC. Its translation: CASRLSPGETQYF.

The chain couples TRBV29-1 to TRBJ1-5; TRBD1 aligns across 7 bases. Germline CDR1 and CDR2: SQVTM and ANQGSEA. After removal of 4 bases from V and 1 base from J, the junction contained 1 base not matched to a gene. CDR3 length equals 13 residues. In DNA form, the CDR3 reads TGCAGCGTTGGAGGGGGCAGCAATCAGCCCCAGCATTTT. The encoded protein is CSVGGGSNQPQHF.

Here the CDR3 DNA reads TGTGCCAGCAGTGAGGGACTAGCGGGCGCCGGGGAGCTGTTTTTT. Amino acids: CASSEGLAGAGELFF. The chain carries TRBV6-1 and TRBJ2-2, with TRBD2 matching over 12 bases. V trimming: 3 bases; J trimming: 6 bases; junction bases outside the gene matches: 2. There are 15 residues in the CDR3. CDR1 MNHNS and CDR2 SASEGT come from the germline V gene.

This clone was recorded once. The chain couples TRBV21-1 to TRBJ2-1; no DNA check was done on the table's D call, TRBD2. TRBV21-1 is a known pseudogene. This CDR3 comprises 16 residues. The CDR3 bases are TGTGCCAGCAGCAAAGTCGGGACTAGCGGATACAATGAGCAGTTCTTC. Translation gives CASSKVGTSGYNEQFF.